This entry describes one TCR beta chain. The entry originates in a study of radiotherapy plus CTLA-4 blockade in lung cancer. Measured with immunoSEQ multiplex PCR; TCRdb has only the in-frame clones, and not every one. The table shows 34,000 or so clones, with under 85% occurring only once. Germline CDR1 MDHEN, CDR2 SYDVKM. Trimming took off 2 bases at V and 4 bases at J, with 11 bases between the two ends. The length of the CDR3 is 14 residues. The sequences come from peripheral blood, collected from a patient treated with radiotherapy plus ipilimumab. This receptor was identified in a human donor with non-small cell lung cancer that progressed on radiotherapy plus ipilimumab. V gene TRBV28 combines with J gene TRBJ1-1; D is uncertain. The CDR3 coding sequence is TGTGCCAGCAGTTTACTAATAGGAGGCACTGAAGCTTTCTTT. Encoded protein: CASSLLIGGTEAFF.